This T cell receptor beta chain was identified in a study of T cell changes during pregnancy in multiple sclerosis (dated by TCRdb to between 2017 and 2020). Some background on the complete study: The study looked at changes in the T cell repertoire across pregnancy in women with multiple sclerosis.

Including the terminal cysteine and phenylalanine, the CDR3 comprises 14 residues. Only the CDR3 region is kept as DNA, spanning 42 bases read in frame from base 1. V lost 1 base and J lost 5 bases; the stretch between them is 8 bases long. The germline V gene sets CDR1 to SGHDN and CDR2 to FVKESK. Library preparation employed the immunoSEQ multiplex PCR assay. TCRdb obtained this table from immuneACCESS and retained in-frame rearrangements with V and J assigned. These tables miss some clones; where compared with another copy, unresolved V genes account for less than half of the shortfall, and the remainder is unexplained. Across this sample there are under 80,000 clones, with roughly 94% seen only once. Of the sample, 0.45% to 0.7% is held by the ten largest clones. This clone was seen only a few times. There is no known antigen for this receptor. No base qualities exist here, and no much larger clone lies one base off it.

The rearranged chain carries TRBV14 and TRBJ1-4, and perhaps TRBD1 as D gene, on 5 matching bases. This specimen was peripheral blood, taken in the third trimester of pregnancy. This clonotype was obtained from a female donor with multiple sclerosis, enrolled in a pregnancy study. The CDR3 protein: CASSQGGVNEKLFF. In nucleotides, the sequence is TGTGCCAGCAGCCAAGGGGGGGTGAATGAAAAACTGTTTTTT.